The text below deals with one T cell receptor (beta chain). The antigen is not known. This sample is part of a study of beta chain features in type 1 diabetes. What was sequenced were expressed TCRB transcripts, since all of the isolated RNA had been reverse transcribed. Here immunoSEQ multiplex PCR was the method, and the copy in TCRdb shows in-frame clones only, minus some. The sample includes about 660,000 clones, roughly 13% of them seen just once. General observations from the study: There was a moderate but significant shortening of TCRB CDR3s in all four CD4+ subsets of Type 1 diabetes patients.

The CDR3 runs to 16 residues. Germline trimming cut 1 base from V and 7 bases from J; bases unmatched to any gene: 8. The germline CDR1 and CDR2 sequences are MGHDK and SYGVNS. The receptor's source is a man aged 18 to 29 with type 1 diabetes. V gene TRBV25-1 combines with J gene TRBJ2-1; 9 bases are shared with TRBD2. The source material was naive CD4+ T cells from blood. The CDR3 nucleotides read TGTGCCAGCAGTGAATGGGCTAGCGGGAAGGTAAATGAGCAGTTCTTC. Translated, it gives CASSEWASGKVNEQFF.